Below are 11 T cell receptor beta chains sequenced from a single sample in a study of chemoradiotherapy in HPV16-positive cancers. Libraries were prepared by immunoSEQ multiplex PCR; TCRdb keeps only in-frame clonotypes and omits some of them. The data hold about 6,400 clones, with roughly 84% observed a single time. The sample in question was tumor tissue, obtained from a patient who underwent chemoradiotherapy. These receptors came from a human donor with HPV-associated anogenital cancer.

The CDR3 coding sequence is TGTGCCAGCAGGACAGGCCAAGAAAAACTGTTTTTT. Translating it yields CASRTGQEKLFF. The chain employs TRBV6-6 and TRBJ1-4, with D maybe TRBD1 (6 bases). Per the germline V gene, CDR1 is MNHNY and CDR2 is SVGAGI (reference sequence). The length of the CDR3 is 12 residues. V was trimmed by 6 bases and J by 8 bases, leaving 10 bases between them.

The chain links TRBV5-1 to TRBJ1-1; TRBD1 is a possible D gene (5 bases). Trimming cost V 0 bases and J 2 bases, with 8 bases left between them. Germline V gene sequence: CDR1 SGHRS, CDR2 YFSETQ. CDR3 length: 14 residues. The CDR3 region has the DNA TGCGCCAGCAGCTTGGTGGGACTTAACACTGAAGCTTTCTTT. It codes for CASSLVGLNTEAFF.

The gene calls are TRBV9 and TRBJ2-7, with TRBD1 as a possible D gene (6 bases). Trimming took off 6 bases at V and 6 bases at J, with 19 bases between the two ends. The germline V gene encodes CDR1 SGDLS and CDR2 YYNGEE. This CDR3 spans 14 amino acids. The CDR3 DNA reads as TGTGCCAGCACCCTGGGGCAGGGGTGGGGCGAGCAGTACTTC. Protein product: CASTLGQGWGEQYF.

The chain couples TRBV6-1 to TRBJ2-5, with TRBD2 as a possible D gene (5 bases). The V and J ends lost 6 bases and 3 bases respectively, with 14 bases between them. CDR1 and CDR2 from the germline V gene are MNHNS and SASEGT. The CDR3 has 14 amino acids. CDR3 loop: CASRLLPGEETQYF. The CDR3 DNA follows: TGTGCCAGCAGGCTTCTCCCCGGGGAAGAGACCCAGTACTTC.

In this sample, this clone turned up a few times. V and J are TRBV29-1 and TRBJ1-4, with 8 positions matching TRBD1. Losses at the gene ends were 1 base for V and 6 bases for J; bases not matched to a gene: 4. This CDR3 has 14 residues. Per the germline V gene, CDR1 is SQVTM and CDR2 is ANQGSEA. In nucleotides, the CDR3 is TGCAGCGTTGAAGGGACAGGGAACGATGAAAAACTGTTTTTT. Translating it yields CSVEGTGNDEKLFF.

This clone was counted a few times. The V and J genes are TRBV10-3 and TRBJ1-5; no definite D call. The CDR3 is made up of 15 amino acids. Germline V gives CDR1 ENHRY, CDR2 SYGVKD. Between the trimmed V and J ends, which lost 2 bases and 0 bases, there was a span of 8 bases. DNA of the CDR3: TGTGCCATCAGTGAGGGTAGGAATAGCAATCAGCCCCAGCATTTT. Translating gives CAISEGRNSNQPQHF.

The chain employs TRBV11-2 and TRBJ1-2; D possibly corresponds to TRBD1 (5 bases). Germline CDR1 reads SGHAT; CDR2 reads FQNNGV. The CDR3 spans 13 residues. V was pared by 5 bases and J by 8 bases, with 15 bases between. The CDR3 sequence is CASSPGGGGGYTF. CDR3 coding DNA: TGTGCCAGCAGCCCCGGGGGGGGAGGGGGCTACACCTTC.

J is TRBJ2-3 and V is TRBV19; D call uncertain. Trimming shortened V by 6 bases and J by 0 bases, and 10 bases separated the two germline ends. The germline V gene encodes CDR1 LNHDA and CDR2 SQIVND (reference sequence). The CDR3 is made up of 14 amino acids. CDR3 sequence (DNA): TGTGCCAGTAGCCCGGTCACTAGCACAGATACGCAGTATTTT. Translation gives CASSPVTSTDTQYF.

The DNA of the CDR3 is TGCGCCAGCAGCCCAGGACAGGAGAGCTCCTATAATTCACCCCTCCACTTT. Translated, it gives CASSPGQESSYNSPLHF. V usage is TRBV5-1 and J usage is TRBJ1-6; 7 bases are shared with TRBD1. Germline V gene lookup returns CDR1 SGHRS and CDR2 YFSETQ. V trimming: 4 bases; J trimming: 0 bases; junction bases outside the gene matches: 7. The CDR3 has 17 amino acids.

The chain links TRBV18 to TRBJ2-7, with D uncertain. The V and J ends lost 6 bases and 6 bases respectively, with 12 bases between them. There are 12 residues in the CDR3. The germline gives CDR1 KGHSH, CDR2 LQKENI. In nucleotides, the CDR3 is TGTGCCAGCTCCCTTCTAGTGAGCGAGCAGTACTTC. This translates into CASSLLVSEQYF.

CDR3: CASSYSVQTNTEAFF. CDR3 in DNA: TGTGCCAGCAGTTACTCTGTACAAACGAACACTGAAGCTTTCTTT. The rearrangement links TRBV6-6 to TRBJ1-1; D gene ambiguous. Trimming left V 0 bases short and J 1 base short, with 9 bases between. The CDR3 runs 15 residues. Germline assignment: CDR1 MNHNY and CDR2 SVGAGI (reference sequence).